The present entry profiles one T cell receptor beta chain with its context. This clone was counted between two and nine times. Which antigen it targets is not known. Gene names and germline sequences refer to the mouse in this case. The missing CDR3 end, 4 residues past where the read stops, is filled in from the germline J gene. The record originates from a study of CD8+ T cells in alopecia areata (dated 2018 in TCRdb). At the level of the whole study: Skin from C3H/HeJ donors with spontaneous alopecia (about 6-12 months old) was grafted onto female C3H/HeJ recipients aged about 7-11 weeks. In both human patients and the C3H/HeJ mouse model, the study applied high-throughput TCRbeta sequencing to look at T cell clonal expansion in alopecia areata. On the human side, TCRbeta sequencing was run on scalp tissue and on sorted CD4+ and CD8+ peripheral blood T cells from healthy controls and from alopecia areata patients with either patchy or totalis/universalis disease. Clonality in the scalp was compared among normal scalp (n=4), patchy alopecia areata scalp (n=8), and alopecia totalis/universalis scalp (n=8). The RNA source kit depended on sample type: the PAXgene miRNA kit for fixed scalp, the miRNeasy kit for PBMCs, and the RNeasy kit for mouse skin. TCRbeta CDR3 regions were amplified by immunoSEQ multiplex PCR using 35 Vbeta forward and 13 Jbeta reverse primers. General conclusions and limits of the study: Unlike mouse skin, which is dominated by gammadelta T cells, normal human skin has resident alphabeta T cells that are also sequenced, and this complicates analysis of the scalp TCR repertoire. Shared TCR sequences between patients were less evident than in mice, which may be partly attributable to HLA diversity in the patient population. Lesional scalp, especially in alopecia totalis/universalis, showed higher clonality and more expanded CD8+ clones than normal scalp, suggesting antigenic drive.

From cysteine to phenylalanine, the CDR3 is 16 amino acids long. The DNA covers only part of the CDR3, 36 bases in frame from base 1. From a lookup of the germline V gene (reference sequence), CDR1 and CDR2 are SNHLY and FYNGKV. The V end gives up 2 bases and the J end 0 bases, leaving 2 bases in the junction not matched to a gene. Library creation used the immunoSEQ multiplex PCR assay. To provide template for TCR sequencing, every sample had RNA extracted and reverse transcribed into cDNA. First-strand cDNA was synthesized with SuperScript III using a 2:1 mix of oligo-dT and random hexamers. A synthetic immune receptor repertoire was used to assess amplification bias, and residual bias was removed computationally. Libraries were sequenced on Illumina HiSeq using 60 bp reads that covered the CDR3 and were read from J toward V. In the paper's pipeline: Raw reads were preprocessed for error removal, and CDR3 was defined according to IMGT conventions as running from the conserved cysteine to phenylalanine. Clonality was calculated as 1 minus Shannon entropy normalized by log2 of the number of productive unique TCRs. Whether scalp clones were CD4 or CD8 was inferred by matching scalp TCRbeta sequences against CD4 and CD8 repertoires sorted from blood. TCRdb carries this immuneACCESS record with in-frame sequences only. Its versions omit some clonotypes, under half of them owing to an unresolved V gene in the studies checked, with the rest unexplained. V and J calls and clone size are copied from that table; D and trimming were computed from the DNA. The data for this sample show approximately 300,000 clones, each detected more than once. Clones ranked in the top ten supply more than 0.95% of the sample.

Cells from pooled mouse cutaneous lymph nodes were stained for CD4, CD8alpha, NKG2D, NKG2ACE and other markers and then sorted on a BD Influx. Rearrangement joined TRBV3 to TRBJ2-3, with TRBD2 identical over 10 junction bases. Source material: CD4+ T cells sorted from a lymph node. The receptor was derived from a C3H/HeJ mouse with alopecia areata. This mouse strain carries MHC haplotype H2-k. The CDR3 protein: CASSLPGLGSAETLYF. CDR3 DNA, as far as it was read: TGTGCCAGCAGCTTACCGGGACTGGGGAGTGCAGAA.